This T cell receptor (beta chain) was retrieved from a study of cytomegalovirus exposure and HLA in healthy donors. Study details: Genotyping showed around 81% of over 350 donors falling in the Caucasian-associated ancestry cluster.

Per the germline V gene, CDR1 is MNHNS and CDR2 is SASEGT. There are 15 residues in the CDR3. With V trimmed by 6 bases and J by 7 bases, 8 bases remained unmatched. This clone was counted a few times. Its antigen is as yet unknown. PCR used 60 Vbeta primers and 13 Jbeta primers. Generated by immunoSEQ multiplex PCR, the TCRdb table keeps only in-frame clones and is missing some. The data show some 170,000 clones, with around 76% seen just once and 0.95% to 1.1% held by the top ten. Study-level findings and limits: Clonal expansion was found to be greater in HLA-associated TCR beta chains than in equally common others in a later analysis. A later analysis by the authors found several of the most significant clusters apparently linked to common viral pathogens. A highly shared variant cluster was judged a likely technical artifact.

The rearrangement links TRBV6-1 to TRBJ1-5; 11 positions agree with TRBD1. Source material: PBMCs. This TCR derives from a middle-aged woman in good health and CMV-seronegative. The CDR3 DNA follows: TGTGCCAGCAGCGCTGGGACAGGGGGTCAGCAGCCCCAGCATTTT. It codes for CASSAGTGGQQPQHF.